One and the same sample provided the 21 T cell receptor beta chains below, sequenced in a study of cytomegalovirus exposure and HLA in healthy donors. A multiplex PCR was run with 60 Vbeta primers and 13 Jbeta primers. Clones were sequenced by immunoSEQ multiplex PCR, and TCRdb holds only the in-frame ones, with some missing. The profile shows around 210,000 clones, 65% to 85% of them singletons. The specimen sequenced was PBMCs. These receptors were obtained from a man aged 45-60 years in good health and CMV-seronegative.

The CDR3 is CASSLVSGHTGELFF. In nucleotides, the CDR3 is TGCGCCAGCAGCTTGGTGTCAGGGCACACCGGGGAGCTGTTTTTT. The chain carries TRBV5-1 and TRBJ2-2; tentative D call: TRBD1 (5 bases). This CDR3 region has 15 residues. V was trimmed by 0 bases and J by 3 bases, leaving 9 bases between them. Germline CDR1 and CDR2: SGHRS and YFSETQ.

This chain joins TRBV11-2 and TRBJ1-1, with no clear D. The CDR3 has 14 amino acids. V was trimmed by 5 bases and J by 2 bases, leaving 12 bases between them. From germline, CDR1 is SGHAT and CDR2 FQNNGV. CDR3 protein: CASSLIPGNTEAFF. CDR3 in DNA: TGTGCCAGCAGCCTTATACCTGGCAACACTGAAGCTTTCTTT.

This clone has more than one count but fewer than ten. This chain links TRBV6-4 with TRBJ2-2; D is ambiguous. Germline CDR1 reads MRHNA; CDR2 reads SNTAGT. The CDR3 sequence is 13 residues long. The germline V and J ends were trimmed by 5 bases and 4 bases, with 8 bases remaining between them. The CDR3 DNA reads TGTGCCAGCAGTACAGTAAGCACCGGGGAGCTGTTTTTT. Amino acid sequence: CASSTVSTGELFF.

V and J are TRBV5-4 and TRBJ2-5, with TRBD2 matching over 7 bases. This CDR3 spans 14 amino acids. With 3 bases clipped from V and 2 bases from J, the junction kept 4 bases outside the gene matches. Germline lookup yields CDR1 SGHNT and CDR2 YYREEE (reference sequence). CDR3 residues: CASSSVGGQETQYF. The CDR3 nucleotides read TGTGCCAGCAGCTCGGTGGGAGGGCAAGAGACCCAGTACTTC.

V gene TRBV19 combines with J gene TRBJ1-1, with 7 nucleotides matching TRBD1. Germline CDR1 LNHDA, CDR2 SQIVND (reference sequence). The CDR3 extends over 12 amino acids. The V gene end was trimmed by 5 bases and the J gene end by 5 bases; junction bases not matched to a gene: 2. CDR3 sequence (DNA): TGTGCCAGTAGTTGGGACAGAACTGAAGCTTTCTTT. Translating gives CASSWDRTEAFF.

V is TRBV9 and J is TRBJ2-1, with 8 bases matching TRBD2. This CDR3 has 19 amino acids. In germline, CDR1 is SGDLS, CDR2 YYNGEE. The ends lost 0 bases at V and 9 bases at J; junction bases unmatched: 20. CDR3 amino acids: CASSVGPLYDGRAASEQFF. The CDR3 DNA reads TGTGCCAGCAGCGTAGGGCCCCTCTACGACGGGAGGGCCGCGAGTGAGCAGTTCTTC. Together with reference TRBV9 and TRBJ2-1, the CDR3 gives the full variable domain: DSGVTQTPKHLITATGQRVTLRCSPRSGDLSVYWYQQSLDQGLQFLIQYYNGEERAKGNILERFSAQQFPDLHSELNLSSLELGDSALYFCASSVGPLYDGRAASEQFFGPGTRLTVL.

The rearrangement uses TRBV5-8 and TRBJ2-2; maybe TRBD2 (6 bases). From germline, CDR1 is SGHTS and CDR2 YDEGEE. Trimming removed 0 bases from V and 4 bases from J, with 13 bases in between. This CDR3 comprises 16 residues. The chain's CDR3 is CASSLEGGDRTGELFF. CDR3 DNA sequence: TGTGCCAGCAGCTTGGAGGGCGGGGACCGCACCGGGGAGCTGTTTTTT. The full variable domain, completed using reference TRBV5-8 and TRBJ2-2, is EAGVTQSPTHLIKTRGQQATLRCSPISGHTSVYWYQQALGLGLQFLLWYDEGEERNRGNFPPRFSGRQFPNYSSELNVNALELEDSALYLCASSLEGGDRTGELFFGEGSRLTVL.

V and J are TRBV2 and TRBJ2-1; 10 bases fit TRBD2. With V trimmed by 6 bases and J by 6 bases, 8 bases remained unmatched. Germline values: CDR1 SNHLY, CDR2 FYNNEI. The CDR3 runs to 15 residues. In DNA form, the CDR3 reads TGTGCCAGCAGCTTCCCTAGCGGGAGTCTCAATGAGCAGTTCTTC. Translating it yields CASSFPSGSLNEQFF.

The rearrangement uses TRBV19 and TRBJ2-7, with TRBD2 identical over 10 bases. This CDR3 has 17 amino acids. The germline V gene encodes CDR1 LNHDA and CDR2 SQIVND (reference sequence). J lost 3 bases, V lost 2 bases, and 10 bases had no gene match. In DNA, the CDR3 is TGTGCCAGTAGTATATCTCCTCGTCTAGCGGGAGTCTACGAGCAGTACTTC. Its translation is CASSISPRLAGVYEQYF.

The V call is TRBV5-1, the J call TRBJ2-7, with 11 positions matching TRBD2. The CDR3 is made up of 15 amino acids. Trimming cost V 4 bases and J 7 bases; bases outside gene matches: 10. Germline values: CDR1 SGHRS, CDR2 YFSETQ. The CDR3 bases are TGCGCCAGCAGCCCTAGACTAGCGGGACTCGGGGAGCAGTACTTC. This codes for CASSPRLAGLGEQYF.

J is TRBJ1-2 and V is TRBV5-5; D perhaps matches TRBD1 (5 bases). This CDR3 contains 13 residues. The germline gives CDR1 SGHKS, CDR2 YYEKEE (reference sequence). The V end lost 4 bases, the J end lost 0 bases, and 7 bases lay between the germline ends. CDR3 amino acids: CASSGGTNYGYTF. Here the CDR3 DNA reads TGTGCCAGCAGCGGGGGGACTAACTATGGCTACACCTTC.

The V gene is TRBV4-2, the J gene TRBJ2-1, with 10 bases lining up with TRBD2. V shed 0 bases, J shed 8 bases, and the junction held 4 bases outside the gene matches. The CDR3 covers 15 residues. Germline values: CDR1 LGHNA, CDR2 YNFKEQ. The CDR3 loop reads CASSQDSGRFDEQFF. The CDR3 bases are TGTGCCAGCAGCCAAGATAGCGGGAGGTTCGATGAGCAGTTCTTC.

This clone was picked up a small number of times. The chain couples TRBV6-5 to TRBJ1-4; D remains ambiguous. This CDR3 comprises 15 residues. Trimming shortened V by 6 bases and J by 6 bases, and 17 bases separated the two germline ends. The germline gives CDR1 MNHEY, CDR2 SVGAGI. The DNA of the CDR3 is TGTGCCAGCAGACCACTAAACCAGAAGTATGAAAAACTGTTTTTT. This sequence encodes CASRPLNQKYEKLFF.

The genes are TRBV5-8 and TRBJ2-5, with TRBD2 matching 7 bases. CDR1 SGHTS and CDR2 YDEGEE come from the germline V gene. CDR3 length: 15 amino acids. The V segment lost 0 bases and the J segment 1 base; nucleotides outside the gene matches: 3. In DNA, the CDR3 is TGTGCCAGCAGCTTGGTTCGGACTAGCCAAGAGACCCAGTACTTC. Amino acids: CASSLVRTSQETQYF.

For this clone: The sample has other DNA sequences that encode this CDR3 too. The chain links TRBV5-1 to TRBJ1-5; TRBD1 might be the D (5 bases). Trimming pared 0 bases from V and 0 bases from J, leaving 7 bases between. The CDR3 sequence is 15 residues long. CDR1 and CDR2 (germline): SGHRS, YFSETQ. In nucleotides, the CDR3 is TGCGCCAGCAGCTTGGCCGGGGGTAGCAATCAGCCCCAGCATTTT. Translation: CASSLAGGSNQPQHF.

V usage is TRBV7-9 and J usage is TRBJ2-7; 10 bases match TRBD2. Losses at the gene ends were 5 bases for V and 2 bases for J; bases not matched to a gene: 6. This CDR3 has 15 amino acids. Germline CDR1 is SEHNR and CDR2 is FQNEAQ (reference sequence). The CDR3 here is CASSTLAGVTYEQYF. In DNA form, the CDR3 reads TGTGCCAGCAGCACTCTAGCGGGAGTTACCTACGAGCAGTACTTC. Full variable domain (outside the CDR3, taken from reference TRBV7-9 and TRBJ2-7): DTGVSQNPRHKITKRGQNVTFRCDPISEHNRLYWYRQTLGQGPEFLTYFQNEAQLEKSRLLSDRFSAERPKGSFSTLEIQRTEQGDSAMYLCASSTLAGVTYEQYFGPGTRLTVT.

The chain links TRBV5-6 to TRBJ2-7; 10 bases match TRBD1. Germline-derived CDR1 and CDR2 are SGHDT and YYEEEE. The ends lost 2 bases at V and 6 bases at J; junction bases unmatched: 8. This CDR3 is 15 amino acids long. The CDR3 DNA reads TGTGCCAGCAGCTTAGGACAGGGGGAGCTTGTCGAGCAGTACTTC. Translating it yields CASSLGQGELVEQYF.

The chain has TRBV18 and TRBJ2-7, with 10 bases matching TRBD1. From germline, CDR1 is KGHSH and CDR2 LQKENI. Unmatched junction bases numbered 6, after V lost 3 bases and J lost 1 base. CDR3 length: 16 residues. CDR3 region: CASSPLGTGVSYEQYF. CDR3 in DNA: TGTGCCAGCTCACCTCTCGGGACAGGGGTTTCCTACGAGCAGTACTTC.

J is TRBJ2-1 and V is TRBV28, with 10 positions matching TRBD2. CDR3 length: 17 residues. In germline, CDR1 is MDHEN, CDR2 SYDVKM. V lost 6 bases and J lost 1; bases outside the gene matches: 9. Here the CDR3 DNA reads TGTGCCAGCAGATGGGGTAGCGGGAGGAGTTCCTACAATGAGCAGTTCTTC. Residues: CASRWGSGRSSYNEQFF.

V usage is TRBV7-9 and J usage is TRBJ2-2; 7 nucleotides match TRBD2. CDR3 size: 16 residues. The junction had 11 bases not matched to a gene; V was cut back by 4 bases and J by 6 bases. In germline, CDR1 is SEHNR, CDR2 FQNEAQ (reference sequence). The CDR3 sequence is CASSSAGTIFAGELFF. In nucleotides, the CDR3 is TGTGCCAGCAGCTCCGCCGGGACTATTTTTGCCGGGGAGCTGTTTTTT.

The chain joins TRBV7-6 to TRBJ2-7, with 7 bases that match TRBD1. The length of the CDR3 is 13 residues. Germline V gives CDR1 SGHVS, CDR2 FNYEAQ. Trimming took 4 bases from V and 2 from J; bases not matched to a gene: 2. CDR3 loop: CASSSQGAYEQYF. CDR3 nucleotides: TGTGCCAGCAGCTCGCAGGGGGCCTACGAGCAGTACTTC.